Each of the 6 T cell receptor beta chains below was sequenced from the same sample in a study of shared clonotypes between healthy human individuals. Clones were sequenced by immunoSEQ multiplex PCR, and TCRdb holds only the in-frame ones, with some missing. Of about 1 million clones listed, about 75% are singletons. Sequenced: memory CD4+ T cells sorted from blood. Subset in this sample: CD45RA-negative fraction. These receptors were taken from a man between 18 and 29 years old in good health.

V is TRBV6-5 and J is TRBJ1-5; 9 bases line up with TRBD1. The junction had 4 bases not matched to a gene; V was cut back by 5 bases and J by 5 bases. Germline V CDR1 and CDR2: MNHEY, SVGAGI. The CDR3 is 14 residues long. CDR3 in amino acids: CASSGTGLYQPQHF. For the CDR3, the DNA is TGTGCCAGCAGTGGGACAGGGCTGTATCAGCCCCAGCATTTT.

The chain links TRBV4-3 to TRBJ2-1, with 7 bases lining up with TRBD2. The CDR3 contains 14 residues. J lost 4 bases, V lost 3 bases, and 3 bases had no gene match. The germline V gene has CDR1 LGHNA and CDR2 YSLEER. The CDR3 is CASSQGGRYNEQFF. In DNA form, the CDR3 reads TGCGCCAGCAGCCAGGGCGGGAGATACAATGAGCAGTTCTTC.

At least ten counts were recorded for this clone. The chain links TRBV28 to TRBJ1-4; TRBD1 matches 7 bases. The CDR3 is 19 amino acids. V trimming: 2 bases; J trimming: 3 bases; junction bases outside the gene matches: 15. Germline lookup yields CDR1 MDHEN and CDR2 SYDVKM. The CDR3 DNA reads TGTGCCAGCAGTTTAGAGACAGGGAAATGGGTGTTTGCTAATGAAAAACTGTTTTTT. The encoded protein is CASSLETGKWVFANEKLFF. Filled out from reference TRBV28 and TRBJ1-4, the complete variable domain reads DVKVTQSSRYLVKRTGEKVFLECVQDMDHENMFWYRQDPGLGLRLIYFSYDVKMKEKGDIPEGYSVSREKKERFSLILESASTNQTSMYLCASSLETGKWVFANEKLFFGSGTQLSVL.

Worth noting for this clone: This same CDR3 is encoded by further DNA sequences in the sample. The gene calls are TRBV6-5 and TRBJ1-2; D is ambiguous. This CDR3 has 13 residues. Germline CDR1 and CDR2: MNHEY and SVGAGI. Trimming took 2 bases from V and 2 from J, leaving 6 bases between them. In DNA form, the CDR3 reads TGTGCCAGCAGTTACGACGGGAACTATGGCTACACCTTC. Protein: CASSYDGNYGYTF.

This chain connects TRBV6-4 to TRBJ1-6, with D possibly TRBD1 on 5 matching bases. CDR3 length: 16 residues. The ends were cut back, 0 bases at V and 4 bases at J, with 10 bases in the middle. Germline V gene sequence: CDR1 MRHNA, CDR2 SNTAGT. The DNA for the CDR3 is TGTGCCAGCAGTGACTCGAGGGACGGGTATAATTCACCCCTCCACTTT. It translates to CASSDSRDGYNSPLHF.

The CDR3 DNA reads as TGTGCCAGCAACACTGGACAGGGAGTAAATCAGCCCCAGCATTTT. Encoded protein: CASNTGQGVNQPQHF. The chain combines TRBV6-1 with TRBJ1-5, with TRBD1 matching 8 bases. With 7 bases clipped from V and 4 bases from J, the junction kept 9 bases outside the gene matches. The CDR3 has 15 amino acids. Germline values: CDR1 MNHNS, CDR2 SASEGT.